This T cell receptor beta chain was recovered during a study of technical replicates of blood from a few donors. Produced via immunoSEQ multiplex PCR; TCRdb's table is partial and in-frame only. There are 65,000 to 95,000 clones in the sample; roughly 93% occur only once, and 0.2% to 0.3% lies in the top ten. Germline V gene data show CDR1 as LNHNV and CDR2 as YYDKDF (reference sequence). This CDR3 comprises 14 residues. The germline V and J ends were trimmed by 4 bases and 5 bases, with 14 bases remaining between them. The sequence was obtained from a human donor in good health. The V call is TRBV15, the J call TRBJ2-5; D remains unclear. Sequencing used T cells isolated from PBMCs. CDR3 sequence: CATSKRRSPETQYF. In DNA, the CDR3 is TGTGCCACCAGCAAGAGAAGGAGCCCCGAGACCCAGTACTTC.